This passage covers 14 T cell receptor beta chains from one sample sequenced in a study of CD8+CD57+ T cells in acquired aplastic anemia (dated by TCRdb to the late 2010s). This sample was sequenced with an Illumina HiSeq 2000. Genomic DNA was used as template for profiling of TCR beta VDJ combinations and CDR3 sequences. The public reads were reanalyzed by TCRdb: fastp trimming at Q25, MiXCR alignment, in-frame beta chains only. Entries that share a CDR3 protein sequence are merged under the most common genes and DNA. This sample comprises 150,000 to 200,000 distinct CDR3 sequences, 60% to 70% of them detected only once. Roughly 44% of the sample is in the top ten clones. The sequenced sample was sorted CD4+, CD8+, or CD8+CD57+ T cells (not recorded which) from PBMCs. The receptors were gathered from a human donor in good health.

J is TRBJ2-2 and V is TRBV7-9, with TRBD1 identical over 8 bases. The length of the CDR3 is 17 residues. With V trimmed by 5 bases and J by 5 bases, 13 bases remained unmatched. Germline CDR1 and CDR2: SEHNR and FQNEAQ (reference sequence). The CDR3 region is CASSAKNRDRWTGELFF. Here the CDR3 DNA reads TGTGCCAGCAGCGCAAAAAACCGGGACAGGTGGACCGGGGAGCTGTTTTTT.

V is TRBV7-2 and J is TRBJ2-7, with 8 nucleotides matching TRBD2. V lost 3 bases and J lost 7; bases outside the gene matches: 8. CDR1 is SGHTA and CDR2 is FQGNSA in the germline V gene. This CDR3 is 14 amino acids long. The DNA for the CDR3 is TGTGCCAGCAGCTTGCTCGGGGGGGCCGGGGAGCAGTACTTC. This gives the protein CASSLLGGAGEQYF.

The V and J genes are TRBV7-9 and TRBJ1-2, with no clear D. The CDR3 covers 12 residues. Germline loops: CDR1 SEHNR, CDR2 FQNEAQ (reference sequence). The V gene lost 3 bases and the J gene lost 8 bases, with 10 bases spanning the gap. The CDR3 reads CASSLNLRGYTF. As DNA, the CDR3 is TGTGCCAGCAGCTTGAATCTTCGGGGCTACACCTTC.

The CDR3 reads CSARVARGTNYGYTF. CDR3 coding DNA: TGCAGTGCTAGAGTGGCTAGGGGCACTAACTATGGCTACACCTTC. The V call is TRBV20-1, the J call TRBJ1-2; a possible D gene is TRBD1 (5 bases). The V and J ends lost 1 base and 0 bases respectively, with 12 bases between them. Per germline, CDR1 DFQATT and CDR2 SNEGSKA (reference sequence). CDR3 length: 15 residues.

As to this clonotype: At one end the junction does not follow the germline gene, possibly because of a read error. The rearrangement uses TRBV2 and TRBJ2-5; D is perhaps TRBD2 (7 bases). From germline, CDR1 is SNHLY and CDR2 FYNNEI. This CDR3 has 16 amino acids. The CDR3 coding sequence is TGTGCCACCAGTGATTTGGGGAGGGGGATCCAAGAGACCCAGTACTTC. This codes for CATSDLGRGIQETQYF.

The chain has TRBV10-3 and TRBJ2-7, with 8 bases lining up with TRBD1. Germline CDR1 is ENHRY and CDR2 is SYGVKD. CDR3 length: 15 residues. V was clipped by 8 bases and J by 3 bases; unmatched bases: 12. Written as DNA, the CDR3 is TGTGCCATCCAGGTGGGGACAGGCCCAATCTACGAGCAGTACTTC. Protein sequence: CAIQVGTGPIYEQYF.

The chain links TRBV12-3 or TRBV12-4 to TRBJ2-7, with a possible D match to TRBD1 (5 bases). CDR3 length: 12 amino acids. Trimming removed 6 bases from V and 3 bases from J, with 9 bases in between. The CDR3 sequence: CASSSTDYEQYF. The CDR3 DNA reads as TGTGCCAGCAGCTCGACAGACTACGAGCAGTACTTC.

This sequence joins TRBV20-1 and TRBJ2-5, with D perhaps matching TRBD1 (6 bases). Germline V lookup: CDR1 DFQATT, CDR2 SNEGSKA (reference sequence). The CDR3 loop spans 13 amino acids. Between the trimmed V and J ends, which lost 6 bases and 3 bases, there was a span of 14 bases. The CDR3 spells CSANPTGKETQYF. The CDR3 coding sequence is TGCAGTGCAAATCCTACAGGGAAAGAGACCCAGTACTTC.

The chain joins TRBV18 to TRBJ2-1; perhaps TRBD2 as D (6 bases). V was cut by 8 bases and J by 10 bases, with 15 bases left in between. This CDR3 spans 12 amino acids. Germline CDR1 KGHSH, CDR2 LQKENI. CDR3 DNA: TGTGCCAGCAGCCAAGAGGAGGGGGAGCAGTTCTTC. This gives the protein CASSQEEGEQFF.

This clonotype was seen only once. The rearrangement uses TRBV24-1 and TRBJ2-1; perhaps TRBD2 as D (6 bases). V dropped 5 bases and J dropped 10 bases, with 11 bases sitting between them. The CDR3 extends over 12 amino acids. Germline V gene lookup returns CDR1 KGHDR and CDR2 SFDVKD. This CDR3 reads CATSGPGLEQFF. CDR3 nucleotide sequence: TGTGCCACCAGTGGGCCGGGACTCGAGCAGTTCTTC.

At least ten counts were recorded for this clonotype. The chain combines TRBV20-1 with TRBJ2-7, with D perhaps TRBD1 (6 bases). V was trimmed by 3 bases and J by 4 bases, leaving 16 bases between them. Per the germline V gene, CDR1 is DFQATT and CDR2 is SNEGSKA (reference sequence). This CDR3 comprises 14 residues. CDR3 region: CSASVGQFWYEQYF. DNA for the CDR3: TGCAGTGCTAGTGTTGGACAGTTCTGGTACGAGCAGTACTTC.

The chain has TRBV25-1 and TRBJ2-7; D is ambiguous. Germline V CDR1 and CDR2: MGHDK, SYGVNS. The CDR3 covers 16 residues. V was shortened by 5 bases and J by 3 bases, with 20 bases between the two germline ends. The CDR3 DNA sequence: TGTGCCAGCAGTCCCCCTGGAGCTTTCCCCGACTACGAGCAGTACTTC. Protein product: CASSPPGAFPDYEQYF.

The chain uses TRBV20-1 and TRBJ2-3; possible D gene TRBD2, 5 bases. Per the germline V gene, CDR1 is DFQATT and CDR2 is SNEGSKA (reference sequence). The V gene lost 6 bases and the J gene lost 6 bases, with 19 bases spanning the gap. The CDR3 sequence is 14 residues long. The CDR3 sequence: CSATDGNRVDTQYF. In nucleotides, the CDR3 is TGCAGTGCCACTGACGGGAATCGCGTGGATACGCAGTATTTT.

This chain links TRBV10-1 with TRBJ2-7; D gene unclear. From germline, CDR1 is WNHNN and CDR2 SYGVQD (reference sequence). V shed 8 bases and J shed 0 bases, with 11 bases lying between them. This CDR3 spans 13 amino acids. The CDR3 DNA follows: TGCGCCAGCCGTATAAGGATCTCCTACGAGCAGTACTTC. It translates to CASRIRISYEQYF.